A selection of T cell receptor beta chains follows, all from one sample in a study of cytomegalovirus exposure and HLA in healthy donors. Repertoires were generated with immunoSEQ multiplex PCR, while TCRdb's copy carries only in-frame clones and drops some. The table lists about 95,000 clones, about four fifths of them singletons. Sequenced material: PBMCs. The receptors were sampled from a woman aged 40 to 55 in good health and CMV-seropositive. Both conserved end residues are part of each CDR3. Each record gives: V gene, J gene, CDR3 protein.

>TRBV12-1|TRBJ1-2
CASSNLGYGYTF
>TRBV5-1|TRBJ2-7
CASSYSGTSGGDEQYF
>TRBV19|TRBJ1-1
CASFHIRQGGTEAFF
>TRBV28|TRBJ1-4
CASARQGRGSAEKLFF
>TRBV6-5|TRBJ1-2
CASSLRTPDSYGYTF
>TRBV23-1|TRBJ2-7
CASSHRDRGAKEQYF
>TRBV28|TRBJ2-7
CASSLVGRSYEQYF
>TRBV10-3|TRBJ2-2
CAISESGQGTDTGELFF
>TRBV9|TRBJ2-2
CASSVGPATNTGELFF
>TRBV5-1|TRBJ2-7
CASSPGLGSYEQYF
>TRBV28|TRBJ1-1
CASSSDREEAFF
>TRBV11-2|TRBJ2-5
CASRQDGGRADETQYF
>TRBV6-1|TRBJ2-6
CASSADSSGANVLTF
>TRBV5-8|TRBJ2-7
CASSLGEVRAYEQYF
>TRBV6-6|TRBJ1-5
CASRRDSDQPQHF
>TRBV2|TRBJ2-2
CASSDKREFGELFF
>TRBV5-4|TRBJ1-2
CASSLGGTSNYGYTF
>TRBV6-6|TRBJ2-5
CASSTGETQYF
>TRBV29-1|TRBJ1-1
CSISWDTNTEAFF
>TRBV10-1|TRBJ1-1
CASSDGGAVEAFF
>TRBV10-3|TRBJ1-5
CAISEPVTGARGGNQPQHF
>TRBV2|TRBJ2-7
CASKWGGSTSEAYEQYF
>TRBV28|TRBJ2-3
CASQDSTDTQYF
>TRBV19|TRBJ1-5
CAISRDSNQPQHF
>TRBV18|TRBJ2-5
CASSGRQETQYF
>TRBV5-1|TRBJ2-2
CASSLAPQGMATGELFF
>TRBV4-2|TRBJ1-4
CASSPGDTNEKLFF
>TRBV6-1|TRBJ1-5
CASSAGQGGNQPQHF
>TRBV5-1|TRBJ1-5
CASSLLGVGNQPQHF
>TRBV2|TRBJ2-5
CASKETSGSRETQYF
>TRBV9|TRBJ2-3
CASSVGGEFTQYF
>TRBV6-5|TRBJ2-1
CASTKGLAGYNEQFF
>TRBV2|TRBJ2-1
CASSGGLAGVGEQFF
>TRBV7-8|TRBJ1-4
CASSSWSSREKLFF
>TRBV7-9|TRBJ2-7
CASSRTTGGAEREQYF
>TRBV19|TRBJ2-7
CASSMVASEQYF
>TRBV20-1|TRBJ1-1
CWTGRPEAFF
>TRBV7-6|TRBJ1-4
CASSSQAATNEKLFF
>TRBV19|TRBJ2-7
CASSIGGAAGTGLLYEQYF
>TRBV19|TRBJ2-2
CASSVDRDTGELFF
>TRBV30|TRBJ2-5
CAWNTGLAGGETQYF